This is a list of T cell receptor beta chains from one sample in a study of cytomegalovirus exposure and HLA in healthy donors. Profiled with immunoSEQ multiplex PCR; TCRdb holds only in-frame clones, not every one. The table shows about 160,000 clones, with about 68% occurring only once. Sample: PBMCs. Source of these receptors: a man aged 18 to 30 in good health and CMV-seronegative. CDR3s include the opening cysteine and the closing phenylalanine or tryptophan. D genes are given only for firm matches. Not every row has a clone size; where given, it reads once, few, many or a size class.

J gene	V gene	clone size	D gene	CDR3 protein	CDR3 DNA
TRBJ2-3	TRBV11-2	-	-	CASSPWTGSTDTQYF	TGTGCCAGCAGCCCGTGGACGGGAAGCACAGATACGCAGTATTTT
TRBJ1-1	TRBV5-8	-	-	CASSGFGTPNTEAFF	TGTGCCAGCAGCGGATTCGGGACTCCTAACACTGAAGCTTTCTTT
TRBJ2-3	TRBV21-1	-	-	CASSKEQGTDTQYF	TGTGCCAGCAGCAAAGAGCAGGGCACAGATACGCAGTATTTT
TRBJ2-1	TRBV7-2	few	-	CASSQGVALGGEQFF	TGTGCCAGCAGCCAAGGGGTAGCGCTAGGAGGGGAGCAGTTCTTC
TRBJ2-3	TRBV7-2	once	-	CASSSPAGLTDTQYF	TGTGCCAGCAGCAGCCCGGCGGGGTTAACAGATACGCAGTATTTT
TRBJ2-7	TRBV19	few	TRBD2	CASSARLAGGPHEQYF	TGTGCCAGTAGTGCCCGACTAGCGGGAGGGCCCCACGAGCAGTACTTC
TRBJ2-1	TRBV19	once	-	CASSIGGYEQFF	TGTGCCAGTAGTATAGGGGGCTATGAGCAGTTCTTC
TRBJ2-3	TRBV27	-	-	CASSFAFKQGGTQYF	TGTGCCAGCAGTTTCGCCTTCAAACAGGGTGGCACGCAGTATTTT
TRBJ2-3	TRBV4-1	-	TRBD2	CASSQELAGADTQYF	TGCGCCAGCAGCCAAGAGCTAGCGGGCGCAGATACGCAGTATTTT
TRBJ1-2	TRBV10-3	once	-	CAISESTSGGYTF	TGTGCCATCAGTGAGTCCACGAGCGGCGGCTACACCTTC
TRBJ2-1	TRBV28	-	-	CASSLSHSSSYNEQFF	TGTGCCAGCAGCCTGTCCCACTCAAGCTCCTACAATGAGCAGTTCTTC
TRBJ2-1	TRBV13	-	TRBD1	CASSPFGQGKGEQFF	TGTGCCAGCAGCCCCTTCGGACAGGGAAAGGGTGAGCAGTTCTTC